A single sample is the source of the 15 T cell receptor beta chains below, sequenced in a study of tumor-infiltrating lymphocytes in primary liver carcinoma. Starting material of 500 ng total RNA yielded TCR beta cDNA via a constant-region primer. TCR beta libraries came from three nested multiplex PCR rounds using slightly modified ARM-PCR. For roughly 10 cycles apiece, the opening two PCR rounds ran with TRBV1-TRBV30 forward primers and a C-beta reverse primer. TCRdb reprocessed the multiplex PCR reads with MiXCR, giving one entry per CDR3 protein. The sample yields more than 150,000 distinct CDR3 sequences, 50% to 75% seen once. The researchers obtained blood RNA from unsorted whole blood and also extracted germline DNA. Input material: peripheral blood. The receptors were sampled from a man aged 40-55 years with primary liver carcinoma and hepatitis B virus infection.

This chain connects TRBV6-2 or TRBV6-3 to TRBJ2-7; D call uncertain. CDR1 is MNHEY, CDR2 SVGEGT, per germline. Trimming removed 9 bases from V and 3 bases from J, with 18 bases in between. This CDR3 comprises 14 residues. The CDR3 bases are TGTGCCAGTGCCTCCACCGATCCGGTCTACGAGCAGTACTTC. As protein: CASASTDPVYEQYF.

There are many counts of this clonotype. The rearrangement joins TRBV11-3 to TRBJ2-1, with D maybe TRBD1 (5 bases). The CDR3 length is 12 residues. Germline V gene sequence: CDR1 SGHNT, CDR2 YENEEA. Trimming cost V 5 bases and J 8 bases, with 10 bases left between them. The CDR3 DNA is TGTGCCAGCAGCCCAGGGTCCGATGAGCAGTTCTTC. Protein product: CASSPGSDEQFF.

Only a few counts were recorded for this clonotype. This chain uses TRBV4-2 with TRBJ2-1; D unresolved. V was shortened by 0 bases and J by 6 bases, with 9 bases between the two germline ends. Per germline, CDR1 LGHNA and CDR2 YNFKEQ. CDR3 size: 14 residues. The CDR3, as DNA: TGTGCCAGCAGCCAAGAAAGCAGTTCCAATGAGCAGTTCTTC. It translates to CASSQESSSNEQFF.

This clonotype was counted ten times or more. The chain is built from TRBV5-4 and TRBJ2-3; D unresolved. CDR3 length: 12 residues. The V end lost 0 bases, the J end lost 6 bases, and 5 bases lay between the germline ends. From germline, CDR1 is SGHNT and CDR2 YYREEE (reference sequence). CDR3 nucleotide sequence: TGTGCCAGCAGCTTGGAAGACGATACGCAGTATTTT. Translation gives CASSLEDDTQYF.

This clonotype has only a few counts. The rearrangement links TRBV6-5 to TRBJ2-3, with 8 positions matching TRBD2. V dropped 4 bases and J dropped 3; count of bases not matched to a gene: 12. Germline V gene sequence: CDR1 MNHEY, CDR2 SVGAGI. This CDR3 comprises 17 residues. The CDR3 loop is CASSSQQGVAGTDTQYF. CDR3 DNA sequence: TGTGCCAGCAGTTCCCAACAGGGCGTAGCGGGGACAGATACGCAGTATTTT.

Comments on this clonotype: An end of the junction differs from the germline gene, which may be a read error. The chain is built from TRBV28 and TRBJ2-7; D remains unclear. CDR3 length equals 12 residues. The germline V gene has CDR1 MDHEN and CDR2 SYDVKM. CDR3 sequence reads: CASSFLTQEQYF. The CDR3 nucleotides read TGTGCCAGTAGTTTCCTCACTCAGGAGCAGTACTTC.

This clonotype was counted once. The V gene is TRBV7-9, the J gene TRBJ2-2, with D tentatively TRBD1 or TRBD2 (5 bases each). The CDR3 covers 16 residues. Per germline, CDR1 SEHNR and CDR2 FQNEAQ (reference sequence). Trimming removed 8 bases from V and 7 bases from J, with 23 bases in between. CDR3 in DNA: TGTGCCAGCCCCCGTAGGTCCGGGACGTGGGTCGGGGAGCTGTTTTTT. This translates into CASPRRSGTWVGELFF.

This clonotype is categorized as medium-sized. The rearrangement links TRBV11-2 to TRBJ2-1, with 8 positions matching TRBD2. The CDR3 contains 14 residues. Germline V gene sequence: CDR1 SGHAT, CDR2 FQNNGV. Trimming removed 5 bases from V and 4 bases from J; junction bases left unmatched: 4. Here the CDR3 DNA reads TGTGCCAGCAGCCCGGGAGGGCCGTACAATGAGCAGTTCTTC. Translated: CASSPGGPYNEQFF.

Concerning this clonotype: Lacking the conserved final phenylalanine or tryptophan, this CDR3 likely reflects a read error. This chain links TRBV6-5 with TRBJ1-1, with D perhaps TRBD1 (6 bases). Trimming left V 7 bases short and J 1 base short, with 13 bases between. The CDR3 runs 14 residues. CDR1 is MNHEY, CDR2 SVGAGI, per germline. The CDR3 reads CASKRSGANTEAFS. In DNA, the CDR3 is TGTGCCAGCAAAAGGTCGGGGGCGAACACTGAAGCTTTCTCT.

To note about this clonotype: Because it lacks the conserved phenylalanine or tryptophan at the end, this CDR3 is likely a read error. The chain links TRBV4-1 to TRBJ1-1; D remains unclear. CDR3 size: 15 residues. Germline CDR1 reads MGHRA; CDR2 reads YSYEKL. The CDR3 here is CANSQDYTANTEAFI. The CDR3 nucleotides read TGCGCCAACAGCCAAGATTACACAGCTAACACTGAAGCTTTCATT.

This clonotype was seen only a few times. J is TRBJ2-1 and V is TRBV6-5; 14 positions match TRBD2. The CDR3 totals 15 residues. Germline V gene data show CDR1 as MNHEY and CDR2 as SVGAGI. With V trimmed by 6 bases and J by 5 bases, 3 bases remained unmatched. CDR3 in DNA: TGTGCCAGCAGGGGACTAGCGGGGGAACACAATGAGCAGTTCTTC. It translates to CASRGLAGEHNEQFF.

Comments on this clonotype: A much more abundant neighbour one base away suggests this may be a read error. The CDR3 sequence is CANSAKLGLIEQFF. The CDR3 nucleotides are TGTGCCAACAGCGCCAAACTTGGATTAATAGAGCAGTTCTTC. This chain connects TRBV11-2 to TRBJ2-1; D call uncertain. Germline-derived CDR1 and CDR2 are SGHAT and FQNNGV. The CDR3 is 14 amino acids. The full variable domain, with the rest looked up from reference TRBV11-2 and TRBJ2-1, is EAGVAQSPRYKIIEKRQSVAFWCNPISGHATLYWYQQILGQGPKLLIQFQNNGVVDDSQLPKDRFSAERLKGVDSTLKIQPAKLEDSAVYLCANSAKLGLIEQFFGPGTRLTVL.

This clonotype was seen only a few times. J is TRBJ2-1 and V is TRBV7-8, with D possibly TRBD1 on 5 matching bases. The germline gives CDR1 SGHVS, CDR2 FQNEAQ. The CDR3 consists of 13 residues. The germline V and J ends were trimmed by 3 bases and 8 bases, with 11 bases remaining between them. The CDR3 region is CASSFVRAHEQFF. The CDR3 DNA is TGTGCCAGCAGCTTTGTCAGGGCCCATGAGCAGTTCTTC.

This chain links TRBV6-6 with TRBJ1-2; D is possibly TRBD1 (5 bases). V was pared by 0 bases and J by 4 bases, with 9 bases between. The CDR3 runs to 14 residues. The germline V gene has CDR1 MNHNY and CDR2 SVGAGI (reference sequence). This CDR3 is CASSYSRGSYGYTF. CDR3 sequence (DNA): TGTGCCAGCAGTTACTCGAGGGGCAGCTATGGCTACACCTTC.

A word on this clonotype: This could be a read error, since a much larger clone is one nucleotide away. The rearrangement uses TRBV4-1 and TRBJ2-1; D may be TRBD1 or TRBD2 (5 bases each). CDR3 length: 13 residues. Germline-derived CDR1 and CDR2 are MGHRA and YSYEKL. CDR3 protein: CASSQDRGDEQSF. In DNA form, the CDR3 reads TGCGCCAGCAGCCAAGATAGAGGGGATGAGCAGTCCTTC.